Sequencing of this T cell receptor (beta chain) was carried out in a study of blood T cell repertoires in COVID-19. Across the whole study: T cells, B-cell-depleted T cells, or PBMCs provided the cDNA or gDNA that served as material.

Residents of 24 US areas, aged about 18 to 95 years, made up the participants. Membership in each cohort depended on participant-reported clinical history. Authors' processing steps: From reference gene primer amplification, estimates of nucleated cell counts were derived. TCRdb's table, derived via immunoSEQ multiplex PCR, lists solely in-frame clones and lacks some. V, J and clone size were drawn from that table, and D and trimming were deduced from the DNA. The sample consists of about 220,000 clones, 82% of them appearing once. In germline, CDR1 is GTSNPN, CDR2 SVGIG (reference sequence). The CDR3 is 13 amino acids. Trimming left V 4 bases short and J 7 bases short, with 16 bases between.

This rearrangement joins TRBV30 to TRBJ1-1; D uncertain. Sample: PBMCs or T cells enriched from blood (not recorded which). The clonotype was recovered from a woman aged 60-75 years who had recovered from COVID-19. CDR3: CAWTFNGGNEAFF. The CDR3 region has the DNA TGTGCCTGGACATTTAATGGAGGGAATGAAGCTTTCTTT.